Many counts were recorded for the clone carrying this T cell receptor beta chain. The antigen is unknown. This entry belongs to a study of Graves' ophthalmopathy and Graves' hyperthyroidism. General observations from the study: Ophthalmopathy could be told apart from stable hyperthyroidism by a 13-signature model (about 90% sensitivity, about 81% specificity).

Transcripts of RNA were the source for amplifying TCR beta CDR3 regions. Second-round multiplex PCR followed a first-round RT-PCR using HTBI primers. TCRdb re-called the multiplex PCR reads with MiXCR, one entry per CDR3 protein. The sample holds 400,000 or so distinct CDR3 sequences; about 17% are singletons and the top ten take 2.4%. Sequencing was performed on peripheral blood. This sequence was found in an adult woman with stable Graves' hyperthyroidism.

CDR3 protein: CASSLPKGQETQYF. CDR3 DNA: TGTGCCAGCAGTTTACCCAAGGGACAAGAGACCCAGTACTTC. The rearrangement joins TRBV28 to TRBJ2-5, with D uncertain. V was trimmed by 2 bases and J by 2 bases, leaving 9 bases between them. CDR3 length: 14 residues. Germline CDR1 reads MDHEN; CDR2 reads SYDVKM.